A selection of T cell receptor beta chains follows, all from one sample in a study of early T cells in non-severe SARS-CoV-2 infection. Using its own MiXCR run on the 5' RACE reads, TCRdb lists one record per CDR3 protein. The data contain roughly 50,000 distinct CDR3 sequences, around 8% of them singletons. Sequencing was carried out using whole blood. The receptor set was obtained from an adult who was a healthcare worker with PCR-confirmed SARS-CoV-2 infection or an uninfected control (not recorded which). CDR3s include the opening cysteine and the closing phenylalanine or tryptophan. The D gene is left open where the match is weak. Rows may omit the clone size; those that give it use once, few, many or a size class.

-,TRBJ2-1,few,TRBV5-5,TGTGCCAGCAGCTTGAGTAACTACAATGAGCAGTTCTTC,CASSLSNYNEQFF
-,TRBJ2-7,-,TRBV21-1,TGTGCCAGCAGCCCCTGGACGGCTTCCTACGAGCAGTACTTC,CASSPWTASYEQYF
TRBD1,TRBJ1-1,many,TRBV29-1,TGCAGCGTTGGGGGACAGGGGATGTACACTGAAGCTTTCTTT,CSVGGQGMYTEAFF
-,TRBJ2-6,few,TRBV20-1,TGCAGTGCTCATCAGGCGGCCGGGGCCAACGTCCTGACTTTC,CSAHQAAGANVLTF
TRBD2,TRBJ2-1,few,TRBV11-1,TGTGCCAGCAGCACACGAGGGACTAGCGGGAGAGGGTGGCGGTTCTTC,CASSTRGTSGRGWRFF
TRBD2,TRBJ2-1,few,TRBV7-6,TGTGCCAGCAGCTTGCTAGCGGGAGTTGAGCAGTTCTTC,CASSLLAGVEQFF
-,TRBJ1-2,many,TRBV7-9,TGTGCCAGCAGCTTAGGACAGACCTATGGCTACACCTTC,CASSLGQTYGYTF
-,TRBJ1-1,many,TRBV3-1,TGTGCCAGCAGCCAAGCCACGAGGAAAACTGAAGCTTTCTTT,CASSQATRKTEAFF
TRBD1,TRBJ1-4,few,TRBV3-1,TGTGCCAGCAGCCTCCCGGGACAGGCCTATGAAAAACTGTTTTTT,CASSLPGQAYEKLFF
TRBD1,TRBJ2-7,-,TRBV9,TGTGCCAGCAGCGTTGGGGACAGCGCCTACGAGCAGTACTTC,CASSVGDSAYEQYF
TRBD1,TRBJ2-7,many,TRBV20-1,TGCAGTGCTAGAGATTTCCTGGCGGGACAGGGGACTAACGAGCAGTACTTC,CSARDFLAGQGTNEQYF
-,TRBJ1-2,few,TRBV28,TGTGCCAGCAGTTTAGCTCCCTATGGCTACACCTTC,CASSLAPYGYTF
-,TRBJ1-5,many,TRBV7-2,TGTGCCAGCAGCTATCTAGGAGGCGGTCAGCCCCAGCATTTT,CASSYLGGGQPQHF
-,TRBJ2-1,many,TRBV7-3,TGTGCCAGCAGCTTAACGGCTAGAGTGGGTGAGCAGTTCTTC,CASSLTARVGEQFF
-,TRBJ1-6,few,TRBV6-5,TGTGCCAGCAGTCTGGGACGGTATAATTCACCCCTCCACTTT,CASSLGRYNSPLHF
-,TRBJ1-1,few,TRBV14,TGTGCCAGCAGCCAAAGACTACAGACGACTAATCCCAAGCATGTAGCTTTCTTT,CASSQRLQTTNPKHVAFF
-,TRBJ2-2,-,TRBV7-6,TGTGCCAGCAGCTTAGTACTCTCCACCGGGGAGCTGTTTTTT,CASSLVLSTGELFF
-,TRBJ2-7,many,TRBV7-8,TGTGCCAGCAGCTTAGGTCCGATCTACGAGCAGTACTTC,CASSLGPIYEQYF
-,TRBJ2-7,-,TRBV7-2,TGTGCCAGCAGCCGTGACGGACACTCCTACGAGCAGTACTTC,CASSRDGHSYEQYF
-,TRBJ2-1,-,TRBV11-3,TGTGCCAGCAGCTTAGTCCTAGAACAAAATGAGCAGTTCTTC,CASSLVLEQNEQFF